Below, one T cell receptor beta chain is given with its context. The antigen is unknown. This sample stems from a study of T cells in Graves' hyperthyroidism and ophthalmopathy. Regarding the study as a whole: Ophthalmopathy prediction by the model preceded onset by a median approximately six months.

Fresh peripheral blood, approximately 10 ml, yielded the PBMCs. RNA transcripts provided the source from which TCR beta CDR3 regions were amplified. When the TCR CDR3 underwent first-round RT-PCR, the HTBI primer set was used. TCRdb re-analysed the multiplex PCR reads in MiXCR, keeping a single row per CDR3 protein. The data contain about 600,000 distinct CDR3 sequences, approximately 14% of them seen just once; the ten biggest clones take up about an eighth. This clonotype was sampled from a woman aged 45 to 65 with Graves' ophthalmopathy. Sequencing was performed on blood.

The CDR3 loop reads CASSQGGRNNEQFF. The CDR3 DNA sequence: TGTGCCAGCAGCCAGGGGGGCAGGAACAATGAGCAGTTCTTC. The chain combines TRBV3-1 with TRBJ2-1; the D call may be TRBD1 or TRBD2 (6 bases each). Germline loops: CDR1 LGHDT, CDR2 YNNKEL (reference sequence). The CDR3 runs to 14 residues. The germline V and J ends were trimmed by 3 bases and 5 bases, with 11 bases remaining between them.